The 28 T cell receptor beta chains below were found in one sample sequenced in a study of graft-versus-host responses after intestinal transplantation. With some 200,000 irradiated, violet-dye-labeled stimulator cells, some 200,000 CFSE-labeled responder cells were plated. Sequencing was performed with immunoSEQ multiplex PCR; in TCRdb, only in-frame clones are kept and a portion is missing. The sample gives 4,500 to 6,500 clones, around 31% of which show up once; about a third is in the top ten. The sequencing here drew on alloreactive CD8+ T cells from a mixed lymphocyte reaction culture, taken before intestinal transplant. The subset denotes: CFSE-low proliferating T cells sorted from roughly 6-day pre-transplant mixed lymphocyte reaction (GvH or HvG direction). Receptors were obtained from a human patient who received an intestinal transplant.

The chain links TRBV6-5 to TRBJ1-1, with no clear D. V lost 6 bases and J lost 4, with 12 bases in between. This CDR3 is built from 13 residues. CDR1 and CDR2 from the germline V gene are MNHEY and SVGAGI. The CDR3 reads CASRLSRGTEAFF. The CDR3 coding sequence is TGTGCCAGCAGACTATCGCGGGGCACTGAAGCTTTCTTT.

This clone rates as medium-sized. The chain combines TRBV19 with TRBJ2-1, with 8 positions matching TRBD1. V lost 5 bases, J lost 7 bases, and 4 bases stayed unmatched. CDR1 and CDR2 (germline): LNHDA, SQIVND (reference sequence). The CDR3 has 13 amino acids. The CDR3 region has the DNA TGTGCCAGTAGTGACAGGGGCAGGAATGAGCAGTTCTTC. Translating it yields CASSDRGRNEQFF.

The chain couples TRBV27 to TRBJ2-7; no reliable D call. V lost 3 bases and J 0 bases, leaving 6 bases between the germline ends. This CDR3 region has 13 residues. Germline-derived CDR1 and CDR2 are MNHEY and SMNVEV (reference sequence). CDR3 DNA sequence: TGTGCCAGCAGTTTGGGCCGCTCCTACGAGCAGTACTTC. It codes for CASSLGRSYEQYF.

This rearrangement joins TRBV10-3 to TRBJ2-1; 7 nucleotides align to TRBD2. Trimming removed 11 bases from V and 10 bases from J; junction bases left unmatched: 17. The CDR3 is 14 residues long. Germline CDR1 is ENHRY and CDR2 is SYGVKD. This CDR3 is CADSRTGRRGEQFF. The CDR3 bases are TGTGCCGACTCGCGGACCGGGAGGCGCGGGGAGCAGTTCTTC.

In this sample, this clone turned up a few times. The chain links TRBV5-1 to TRBJ2-1; D not resolved. The V and J ends lost 3 bases and 5 bases respectively, with 21 bases between them. The germline CDR1 and CDR2 sequences are SGHRS and YFSETQ. This CDR3 spans 17 amino acids. The CDR3 bases are TGCGCCAGCAGCTCATGGCCTCACGGAGAAATCCACAATGAGCAGTTCTTC. Translation gives CASSSWPHGEIHNEQFF.

The chain uses TRBV28 and TRBJ2-3; perhaps TRBD2 as D (5 bases). This CDR3 spans 15 amino acids. Trimming stripped 2 bases from V and 0 bases from J, with 9 bases between. Looked up from germline, CDR1 is MDHEN and CDR2 is SYDVKM. CDR3 protein: CASSLRGGSTDTQYF. CDR3 DNA sequence: TGTGCCAGCAGTTTAAGAGGCGGGAGCACAGATACGCAGTATTTT. Filled out from reference TRBV28 and TRBJ2-3, the complete variable domain reads DVKVTQSSRYLVKRTGEKVFLECVQDMDHENMFWYRQDPGLGLRLIYFSYDVKMKEKGDIPEGYSVSREKKERFSLILESASTNQTSMYLCASSLRGGSTDTQYFGPGTRLTVL.

By its share, this clone is medium-sized (0.01 to 0.1%). The chain couples TRBV30 to TRBJ2-1; weak D call: TRBD2 (5 bases). The CDR3 runs 13 residues. Germline CDR1 reads GTSNPN; CDR2 reads SVGIG (reference sequence). With 0 bases removed from V and 7 bases from J, the gap between germline ends came to 10 bases. CDR3 in DNA: TGTGCCTGGAGTGTACTATGGGAGAATGAGCAGTTCTTC. The encoded protein is CAWSVLWENEQFF.

This clone is medium-sized within its sample. This sequence joins TRBV29-1 and TRBJ1-1; maybe TRBD1 (5 bases). The CDR3 runs to 11 residues. V dropped 7 bases and J dropped 6 bases, with 12 bases sitting between them. Germline assignment: CDR1 SQVTM and CDR2 ANQGSEA. The CDR3 sequence: CSGAGGPEAFF. CDR3 coding DNA: TGCAGCGGGGCGGGGGGTCCTGAAGCTTTCTTT. The variable domain in full, with the rest retrieved from reference TRBV29-1 and TRBJ1-1, is SAVISQKPSRDICQRGTSLTIQCQVDSQVTMMFWYRQQPGQSLTLIATANQGSEATYESGFVIDKFPISRPNLTFSTLTVSNMSPEDSSIYLCSGAGGPEAFFGQGTRLTVV.

This chain connects TRBV2 to TRBJ2-5; 14 bases fit TRBD2. The CDR3 consists of 15 residues. Germline CDR1 is SNHLY and CDR2 is FYNNEI. V shed 5 bases and J 4 bases; nucleotides not matched to a gene: 3. CDR3 nucleotides: TGTGCCAGCAGTTTTGGACTAGCGGGAGGAGAGACCCAGTACTTC. Amino acid sequence: CASSFGLAGGETQYF.

The chain is built from TRBV27 and TRBJ2-1, with a possible D match to TRBD1 (6 bases). V was shortened by 10 bases and J by 4 bases, with 14 bases between the two germline ends. The CDR3 extends over 13 amino acids. Germline CDR1 is MNHEY and CDR2 is SMNVEV (reference sequence). In DNA form, the CDR3 reads TGTGCCACCCTGGACGGGACATACAATGAGCAGTTCTTC. It is translated as CATLDGTYNEQFF.

In its sample, this clone was seen a few times. This is likely an artifact of a read error, given a far larger clone one base away. This chain uses TRBV4-2 with TRBJ2-7; a possible D gene is TRBD2 (7 bases). The CDR3 is made up of 15 amino acids. The ends were cut back, 1 base at V and 3 bases at J, with 13 bases in the middle. The germline CDR1 and CDR2 sequences are LGHNA and YNFKEQ. CDR3 protein: CASSQVGGGFYEQYF. The DNA for the CDR3 is TGTGCCAGCAGCCAAGTAGGCGGGGGCTTCTACGAGCAGTACTTC.

Judged by abundance, this clone is medium-sized. The genes are TRBV6-1 and TRBJ2-1; D uncertain. CDR1 and CDR2 from the germline V gene are MNHNS and SASEGT. The CDR3 loop spans 11 amino acids. Trimming took 10 bases from V and 4 from J, leaving 8 bases between them. The DNA for the CDR3 is TGTGCCACCCTTCTTTACAATGAGCAGTTCTTC. Protein product: CATLLYNEQFF.

This clone was observed a few times. This chain links TRBV19 with TRBJ2-3; TRBD1 might be the D (5 bases). Per germline, CDR1 LNHDA and CDR2 SQIVND (reference sequence). V lost 3 bases and J 3 bases, leaving 7 bases between the germline ends. The CDR3 contains 13 residues. The CDR3 coding sequence is TGTGCCAGTAGTATCCAGGGAACAGATACGCAGTATTTT. It yields the protein CASSIQGTDTQYF.

This clone appeared a few times. The chain joins TRBV7-9 to TRBJ2-1; D unresolved. Germline V gene sequence: CDR1 SEHNR, CDR2 FQNEAQ (reference sequence). V was pared by 5 bases and J by 4 bases, with 9 bases between. This CDR3 comprises 13 residues. The CDR3 region has the DNA TGTGCCAGCAGCATCGACACATACAATGAGCAGTTCTTC. The encoded protein is CASSIDTYNEQFF.

CDR3 sequence reads: CASLPLLNTGELFF. CDR3 coding DNA: TGTGCCAGCCTCCCCCTTCTGAACACCGGGGAGCTGTTTTTT. This rearrangement joins TRBV11-2 to TRBJ2-2, with D uncertain. V lost 8 bases to trimming and J lost 1 base, with 11 bases between them. CDR3 length: 14 amino acids. Germline values: CDR1 SGHAT, CDR2 FQNNGV.

This clone was observed a handful of times. This chain joins TRBV4-1 and TRBJ1-2, with D possibly being TRBD1 (5 bases). Germline V CDR1 and CDR2: MGHRA, YSYEKL. The CDR3 extends over 14 amino acids. V lost 4 bases and J lost 4, with 13 bases in between. The CDR3 bases are TGCGCCAGCAGCCGAGATTGGGGGGTCTATGGCTACACCTTC. As protein: CASSRDWGVYGYTF.

There are a few counts of this clone. The V and J genes are TRBV12-5 and TRBJ1-1, with TRBD1 matching over 10 bases. Germline values: CDR1 LGHNT, CDR2 FRNRAP. The CDR3 is made up of 18 amino acids. V was pared by 1 base and J by 1 base, with 9 bases of the junction left unmatched. Written as DNA, the CDR3 is TGTGCTAGTGGTTTGGGGATTTTGCGGGACAGGGGGAACACTGAAGCTTTCTTT. The encoded protein is CASGLGILRDRGNTEAFF.

CDR3 DNA sequence: TGTGCCAGCTCACCACCGAACAGGGGGCCAGCCTACGAGCAGTACTTC. Translating gives CASSPPNRGPAYEQYF. V is TRBV18 and J is TRBJ2-5, with TRBD1 matching over 9 bases. The better agreement between TRBJ2-7 and the DNA end casts doubt on the J call. Per germline, CDR1 KGHSH and CDR2 LQKENI. This CDR3 region has 16 residues.

This clone is classed as medium-sized. The CDR3 coding sequence is TGCGCCAGCAAGAAAGGACACGCAGAAAACATTCAGTACTTC. Amino acid sequence: CASKKGHAENIQYF. The chain couples TRBV5-1 to TRBJ2-4; maybe TRBD1 (5 bases). Germline values: CDR1 SGHRS, CDR2 YFSETQ. The CDR3 is 14 amino acids. V lost 6 bases and J lost 5, with 15 bases in between.

This clone is deemed medium-sized. The chain carries TRBV19 and TRBJ1-1; D not resolved. CDR1 is LNHDA and CDR2 is SQIVND in the germline V gene (reference sequence). This CDR3 comprises 13 residues. V was trimmed by 3 bases and J by 3 bases, leaving 8 bases between them. The CDR3 is CASSMKSDTEAFF. CDR3 nucleotides: TGTGCCAGTAGTATGAAGTCGGACACTGAAGCTTTCTTT.

This chain joins TRBV7-2 and TRBJ2-5; D is ambiguous. Per the germline V gene, CDR1 is SGHTA and CDR2 is FQGNSA. Trimming stripped 3 bases from V and 0 bases from J, with 5 bases between. The CDR3 length is 13 residues. This CDR3 reads CASSFPYQETQYF. CDR3 nucleotides: TGTGCCAGCAGCTTCCCGTACCAAGAGACCCAGTACTTC. The complete variable domain, with remaining parts taken from reference TRBV7-2 and TRBJ2-5, reads GAGVSQSPSNKVTEKGKDVELRCDPISGHTALYWYRQSLGQGLEFLIYFQGNSAPDKSGLPSDRFSAERTGGSVSTLTIQRTQQEDSAVYLCASSFPYQETQYFGPGTRLLVL.

The rearrangement uses TRBV19 and TRBJ1-1; D not resolved. Trimming pared 1 base from V and 0 bases from J, leaving 9 bases between. The CDR3 is made up of 15 amino acids. CDR1 is LNHDA, CDR2 SQIVND, per germline (reference sequence). CDR3 bases: TGTGCCAGTAGTATAGGGTCCAGGCTGAACACTGAAGCTTTCTTT. Its translation: CASSIGSRLNTEAFF.

This chain joins TRBV4-1 and TRBJ2-1, with 7 nucleotides matching TRBD2. The CDR3 covers 16 residues. Trimming took 1 base from V and 2 from J; bases not matched to a gene: 5. Germline V CDR1 and CDR2: MGHRA, YSYEKL. This CDR3 is CASSQVAGEAYNEQFF. In DNA form, the CDR3 reads TGCGCCAGCAGCCAAGTCGCGGGAGAGGCCTACAATGAGCAGTTCTTC.

V gene TRBV6-5 combines with J gene TRBJ1-5; D unclear. CDR1 is MNHEY, CDR2 SVGAGI, per germline. CDR3 size: 13 residues. Trimming removed 6 bases at V and 7 bases at J, with 13 bases between. The CDR3 DNA sequence: TGTGCCAGCAGCCAACTTCCTCGACAGCCCCAGCATTTT. Its translation: CASSQLPRQPQHF.

This clone was observed a handful of times. The V gene is TRBV7-6, the J gene TRBJ2-7; 9 bases align to TRBD2. Germline lookup yields CDR1 SGHVS and CDR2 FNYEAQ. J lost 4 bases, V lost 1 base, and 5 bases had no gene match. CDR3 length equals 15 residues. The CDR3 sequence: CASSLGGGAGYEQYF. The CDR3 coding sequence is TGTGCCAGCAGCTTAGGCGGGGGGGCCGGGTACGAGCAGTACTTC.

Only one count was recorded for this clone. The gene calls are TRBV5-1 and TRBJ2-5, with 9 bases lining up with TRBD2. CDR1 and CDR2 from the germline V gene are SGHRS and YFSETQ. J gave up 1 base and V 3 bases, and 7 bases lay outside the gene matches. This CDR3 is 16 amino acids long. The CDR3: CASSSPGGGVQETQYF. Written as DNA, the CDR3 is TGCGCCAGCAGCTCCCCGGGCGGGGGGGTCCAAGAGACCCAGTACTTC.

The chain employs TRBV9 and TRBJ2-1, with 8 bases identical to TRBD2. J lost 6 bases, V lost 1 base, and 9 bases had no gene match. The CDR3 totals 16 residues. Germline assignment: CDR1 SGDLS and CDR2 YYNGEE. CDR3 DNA sequence: TGTGCCAGCAGCGTATCGGGGCGGGAGGTCCCCAATGAGCAGTTCTTC. This codes for CASSVSGREVPNEQFF.

The chain has TRBV28 and TRBJ1-2; D perhaps matches TRBD1 (6 bases). V lost 10 bases and J lost 4, with 16 bases in between. The CDR3 loop spans 13 amino acids. The V gene's germline CDR1 is MDHEN and CDR2 SYDVKM. The DNA for the CDR3 is TGTGCCACCGAAAGCCAGGGGAGCTATGGCTACACCTTC. This codes for CATESQGSYGYTF.